Listed below are T cell receptor beta chains from one sample, sequenced in a study of cytomegalovirus exposure and HLA in healthy donors. The data were produced by immunoSEQ multiplex PCR, yet TCRdb's version contains in-frame clones alone and is incomplete. The sample has around 190,000 clones, about 86% seen once. The sequenced sample was PBMCs. The receptors derive from a woman younger than 45 in good health and CMV-seronegative. Both conserved end residues are part of each CDR3. The order of the fields is clone size, D gene, J gene, V gene, CDR3 DNA, CDR3 protein. D genes are given only for firm matches. Rows give clone size only sometimes, using once, few, many, or a class for an expanded clone.

>once|TRBD2|TRBJ2-3|TRBV5-8
TGTGCCAGCAGCTTACGCGGGAGGCCAAGCACAGATACGCAGTATTTT
CASSLRGRPSTDTQYF
>NA|NA|TRBJ2-7|TRBV5-4
TGTGCCAGCAGCCGGATCGAGGGACTGAATTTCCACGAGCAGTACTTC
CASSRIEGLNFHEQYF
>NA|NA|TRBJ2-1|TRBV9
TGTGCCAGCAGCGTAGGTCGGGGGGCAGATGAGCAGTTCTTC
CASSVGRGADEQFF
>NA|TRBD1|TRBJ1-6|TRBV19
TGTGCCAGTAGTCCAACAACAGGGGATCGTTATAATTCACCCCTCCACTTT
CASSPTTGDRYNSPLHF
>NA|NA|TRBJ2-2|TRBV27
TGTGCCAGCAGCCCGATGATGAGGACCGGGGAGCTGTTTTTT
CASSPMMRTGELFF
>NA|TRBD1|TRBJ2-7|TRBV7-8
TGTGCCAGCAGCACCCGACAGGGGCCAATAACCTACGAGCAGTACTTC
CASSTRQGPITYEQYF
>NA|TRBD2|TRBJ2-1|TRBV9
TGTGCCAGCAGTGATACTGGACTAGCGGGGGAGACCTACAATGAGCAGTTCTTC
CASSDTGLAGETYNEQFF
>few|NA|TRBJ2-7|TRBV6-1
TGTGCCAGCAGTTCCGCGGGTAGTTCCTACGAGCAGTACTTC
CASSSAGSSYEQYF
>NA|TRBD2|TRBJ2-3|TRBV18
TGTGCCAGCTCATCTGCTAGCGGGAGGGCCACAGATACGCAGTATTTT
CASSSASGRATDTQYF
>NA|TRBD2|TRBJ2-1|TRBV27
TGTGCCAGCAGTCTCCTAGCGGGAGCATTTAATGAGCAGTTCTTC
CASSLLAGAFNEQFF
>NA|TRBD2|TRBJ2-5|TRBV19
TGTGCCAGTAGTATTGGACTAGCGGGGGTTGAGACCCAGTACTTC
CASSIGLAGVETQYF
>NA|NA|TRBJ2-7|TRBV18
TGTGCCAGCTCCCGGACCGGGATCTCCTACGAGCAGTACTTC
CASSRTGISYEQYF
>NA|TRBD2|TRBJ2-4|TRBV23-1
TGCGCCAGCAGGCCTGATTGGGGTTGGGGGGGACCCATTCAGTACTTC
CASRPDWGWGGPIQYF